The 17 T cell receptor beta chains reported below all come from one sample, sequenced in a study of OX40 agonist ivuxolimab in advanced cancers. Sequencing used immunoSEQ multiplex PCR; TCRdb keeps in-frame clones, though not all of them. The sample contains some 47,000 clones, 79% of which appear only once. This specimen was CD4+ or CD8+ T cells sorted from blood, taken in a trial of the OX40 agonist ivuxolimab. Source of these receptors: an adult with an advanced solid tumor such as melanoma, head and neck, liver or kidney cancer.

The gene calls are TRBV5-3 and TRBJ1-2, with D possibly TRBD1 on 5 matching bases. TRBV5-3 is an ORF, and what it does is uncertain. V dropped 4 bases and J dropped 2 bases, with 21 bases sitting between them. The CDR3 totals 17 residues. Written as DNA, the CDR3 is TGTGCCAGAAGCCACTCTGAGGGGTGTTGTTTGAACTATGGCTACACCTTC. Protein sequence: CARSHSEGCCLNYGYTF.

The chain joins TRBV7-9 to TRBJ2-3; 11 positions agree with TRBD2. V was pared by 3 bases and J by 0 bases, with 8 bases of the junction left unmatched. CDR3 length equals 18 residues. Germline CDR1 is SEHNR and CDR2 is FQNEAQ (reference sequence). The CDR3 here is CASSFSFRLAGSTDTQYF. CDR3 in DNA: TGTGCCAGCAGCTTTAGCTTTAGACTAGCGGGGAGCACAGATACGCAGTATTTT.

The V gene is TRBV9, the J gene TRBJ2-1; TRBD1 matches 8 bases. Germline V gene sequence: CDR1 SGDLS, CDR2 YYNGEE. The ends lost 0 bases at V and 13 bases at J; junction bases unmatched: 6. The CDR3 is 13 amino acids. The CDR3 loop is CASSVDGQGLQFF. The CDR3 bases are TGTGCCAGCAGCGTAGATGGACAGGGTCTACAGTTCTTC.

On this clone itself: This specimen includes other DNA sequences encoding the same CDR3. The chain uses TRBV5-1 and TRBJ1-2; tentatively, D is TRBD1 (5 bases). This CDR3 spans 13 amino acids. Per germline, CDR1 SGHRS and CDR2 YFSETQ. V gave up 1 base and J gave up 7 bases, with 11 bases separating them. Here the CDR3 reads CASSLRGDGGYTF. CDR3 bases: TGCGCCAGCAGCTTGCGGGGCGACGGTGGCTACACCTTC.

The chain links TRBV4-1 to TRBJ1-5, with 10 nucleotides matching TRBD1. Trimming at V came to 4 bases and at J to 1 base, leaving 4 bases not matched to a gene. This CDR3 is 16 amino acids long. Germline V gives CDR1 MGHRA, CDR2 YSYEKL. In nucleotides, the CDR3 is TGCGCCAGCAGCCGGGGACAGGGGAAGAGCAATCAGCCCCAGCATTTT. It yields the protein CASSRGQGKSNQPQHF.

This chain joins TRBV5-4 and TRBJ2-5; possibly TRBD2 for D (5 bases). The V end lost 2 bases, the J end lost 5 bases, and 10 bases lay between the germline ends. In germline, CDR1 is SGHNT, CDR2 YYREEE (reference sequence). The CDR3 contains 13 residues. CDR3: CASSFASWETQYF. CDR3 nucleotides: TGTGCCAGCAGCTTTGCTAGCTGGGAGACCCAGTACTTC.

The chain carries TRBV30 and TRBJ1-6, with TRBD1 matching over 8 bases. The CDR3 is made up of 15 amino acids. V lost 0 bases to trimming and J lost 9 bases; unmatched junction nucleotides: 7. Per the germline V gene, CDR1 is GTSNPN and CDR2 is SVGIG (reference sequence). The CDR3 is CAWSVGQGARSPLHF. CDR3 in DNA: TGTGCCTGGAGTGTAGGTCAGGGGGCGCGTTCACCCCTCCACTTT.

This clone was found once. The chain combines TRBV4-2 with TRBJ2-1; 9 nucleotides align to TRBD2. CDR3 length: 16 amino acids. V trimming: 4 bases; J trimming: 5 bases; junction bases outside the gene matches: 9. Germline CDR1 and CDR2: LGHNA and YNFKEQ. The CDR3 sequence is CASSLRPREGNNEQFF. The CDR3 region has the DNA TGTGCCAGCAGCCTTAGACCGCGGGAGGGGAACAATGAGCAGTTCTTC.

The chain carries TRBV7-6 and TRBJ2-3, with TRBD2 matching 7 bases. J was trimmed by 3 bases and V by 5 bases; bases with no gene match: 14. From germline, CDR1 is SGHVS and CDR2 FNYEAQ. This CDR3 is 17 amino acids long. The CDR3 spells CASSPQKGGRSTDTQYF. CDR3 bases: TGTGCCAGCAGCCCCCAAAAGGGAGGGAGAAGTACAGATACGCAGTATTTT. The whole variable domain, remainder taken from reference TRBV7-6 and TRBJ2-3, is GAGVSQSPRYKVTKRGQDVALRCDPISGHVSLYWYRQALGQGPEFLTYFNYEAQQDKSGLPNDRFSAERPEGSISTLTIQRTEQRDSAMYRCASSPQKGGRSTDTQYFGPGTRLTVL.

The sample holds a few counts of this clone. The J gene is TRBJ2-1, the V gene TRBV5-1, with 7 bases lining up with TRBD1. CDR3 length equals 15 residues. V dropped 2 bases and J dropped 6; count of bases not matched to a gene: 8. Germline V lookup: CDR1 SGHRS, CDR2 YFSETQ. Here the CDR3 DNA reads TGCGCCAGCAGCTTAAAACAGGGGTCAGTCAATGAGCAGTTCTTC. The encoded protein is CASSLKQGSVNEQFF.

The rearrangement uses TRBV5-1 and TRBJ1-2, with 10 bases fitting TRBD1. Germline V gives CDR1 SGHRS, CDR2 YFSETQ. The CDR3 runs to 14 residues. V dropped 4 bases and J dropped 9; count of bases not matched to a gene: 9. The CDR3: CASSAGTGELRYTF. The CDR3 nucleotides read TGCGCCAGCAGCGCTGGGACAGGGGAGTTGCGCTACACCTTC.

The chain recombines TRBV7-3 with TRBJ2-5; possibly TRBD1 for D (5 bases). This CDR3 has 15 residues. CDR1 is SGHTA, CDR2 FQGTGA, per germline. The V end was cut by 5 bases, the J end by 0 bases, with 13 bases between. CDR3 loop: CASSQGGRNQETQYF. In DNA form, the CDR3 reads TGTGCCAGCAGCCAGGGCGGCAGGAACCAAGAGACCCAGTACTTC.

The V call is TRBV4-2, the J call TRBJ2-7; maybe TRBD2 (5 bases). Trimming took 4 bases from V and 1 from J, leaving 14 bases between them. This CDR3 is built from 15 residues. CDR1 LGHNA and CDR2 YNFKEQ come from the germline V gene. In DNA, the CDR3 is TGTGCCAGCAGCCTAAGAAGTGCGGGTTCCTACGAGCAGTACTTC. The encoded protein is CASSLRSAGSYEQYF.

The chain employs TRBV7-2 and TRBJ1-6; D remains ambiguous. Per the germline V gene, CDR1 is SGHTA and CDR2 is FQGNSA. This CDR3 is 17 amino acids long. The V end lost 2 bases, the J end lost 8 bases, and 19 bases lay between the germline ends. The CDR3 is CASSLKRDGLHDSPLHF. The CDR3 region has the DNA TGTGCCAGCAGCTTAAAACGAGACGGCTTACACGATTCACCCCTCCACTTT.

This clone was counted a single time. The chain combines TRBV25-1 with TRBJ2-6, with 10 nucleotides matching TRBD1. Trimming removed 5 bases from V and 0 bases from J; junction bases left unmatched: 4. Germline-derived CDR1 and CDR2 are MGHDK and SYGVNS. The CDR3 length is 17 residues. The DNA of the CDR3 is TGTGCCAGCAGTAGACAGGGGGCGATCTCTGGGGCCAACGTCCTGACTTTC. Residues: CASSRQGAISGANVLTF.

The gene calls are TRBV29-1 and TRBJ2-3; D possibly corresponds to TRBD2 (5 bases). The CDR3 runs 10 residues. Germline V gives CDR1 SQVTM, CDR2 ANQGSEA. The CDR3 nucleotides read TGCGTGGGAGAGGCAGATACGCAGTATTTT. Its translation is CVGEADTQYF.

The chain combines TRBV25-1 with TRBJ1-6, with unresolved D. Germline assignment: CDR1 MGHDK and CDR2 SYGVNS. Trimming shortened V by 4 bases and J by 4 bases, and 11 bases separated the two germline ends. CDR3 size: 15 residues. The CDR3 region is CASSAADGYNSPLHF. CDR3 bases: TGTGCCAGCAGTGCGGCGGACGGGTATAATTCACCCCTCCACTTT.